One sample yielded the 17 T cell receptor beta chains listed below, sequenced in a study of identical twins. TCRdb reprocessed the 5' RACE reads via MiXCR and lists one record per CDR3 protein. The sample consists of around 670,000 distinct CDR3 sequences, less than 7% of them appearing once. The sequenced sample was naive T cells sorted from blood. The receptors stem from a man between 18 and 29 years old in good health.

The J gene is TRBJ2-3, the V gene TRBV7-9; D is possibly TRBD2 (5 bases). The CDR3 is 14 residues long. Deletions cut 5 bases from V and 4 bases from J, with 13 bases between. Looked up from germline, CDR1 is SEHNR and CDR2 is FQNEAQ (reference sequence). This CDR3 reads CASSPRKEADTQYF. DNA for the CDR3: TGTGCCAGCAGCCCCCGGAAGGAGGCAGATACGCAGTATTTT.

This chain uses TRBV11-2 with TRBJ2-3; D ambiguous. V lost 0 bases, J lost 10 bases, and 11 bases lay in between. Germline lookup yields CDR1 SGHAT and CDR2 FQNNGV. This CDR3 contains 13 residues. CDR3 DNA: TGTGCCAGCAGCTTAGATCGGCGAGTAGCGCAGTATTTT. Translated, it gives CASSLDRRVAQYF.

This clonotype was seen repeatedly, ten times or more. The V and J genes are TRBV4-2 and TRBJ2-7; no firm D call. V was shortened by 1 base and J by 0 bases, with 4 bases between the two germline ends. The length of the CDR3 is 13 residues. CDR1 is LGHNA, CDR2 YNFKEQ, per germline. The CDR3, as DNA: TGTGCCAGCAGCCAAGGAGACTCCTACGAGCAGTACGTC. It is translated as CASSQGDSYEQYV.

This clonotype was detected ten times or more. The V call is TRBV12-3 or TRBV12-4, the J call TRBJ1-5; D not certain. V was trimmed by 5 bases and J by 6 bases, leaving 8 bases between them. This CDR3 has 12 residues. The CDR3 region is CASSPRGQPQHF. For the CDR3, the DNA is TGTGCCAGCAGTCCCCGGGGTCAGCCCCAGCATTTT.

This clonotype was detected many times. In DNA form, the CDR3 reads TGTGCCACCAGCCTTGGGATAAGTTCGGGGCAGCCCCAGCATTTT. It specifies CATSLGISSGQPQHF. The chain employs TRBV15 and TRBJ1-5; D uncertain. The CDR3 consists of 15 residues. Trimming stripped 5 bases from V and 7 bases from J, with 18 bases between. From germline, CDR1 is LNHNV and CDR2 YYDKDF (reference sequence).

This clonotype was detected many times. CDR3 sequence: CASSLGSSHNEQFF. CDR3 in DNA: TGCGCCAGCAGCTTGGGTAGCAGCCACAATGAGCAGTTCTTC. This chain links TRBV5-1 with TRBJ2-1; D remains ambiguous. V was shortened by 0 bases and J by 5 bases, with 9 bases between the two germline ends. This CDR3 is built from 14 residues. The germline V gene has CDR1 SGHRS and CDR2 YFSETQ.

Many counts were recorded for this clonotype. The J gene is TRBJ1-2, the V gene TRBV27; no definite D call. This CDR3 is 13 amino acids long. CDR1 is MNHEY, CDR2 SMNVEV, per germline (reference sequence). The germline V and J ends were trimmed by 5 bases and 7 bases, with 14 bases remaining between them. The chain's CDR3 is CASSTAGLGGYTF. The CDR3 bases are TGTGCCAGCAGTACAGCAGGACTTGGTGGCTACACCTTC.

The rearrangement uses TRBV6-1 and TRBJ2-2, with 7 bases identical to TRBD1. The CDR3 covers 16 residues. CDR1 is MNHNS and CDR2 is SASEGT in the germline V gene. Trimming cost V 5 bases and J 0 bases; bases outside gene matches: 6. CDR3: CASSTGQAANTGELFF. The CDR3 coding sequence is TGTGCCAGCAGTACAGGACAGGCCGCGAACACCGGGGAGCTGTTTTTT.

This clonotype occurred a few times. J is TRBJ2-6 and V is TRBV10-1; D may be TRBD1 (5 bases). The V gene lost 6 bases and the J gene lost 4 bases, with 13 bases spanning the gap. CDR1 is WNHNN and CDR2 is SYGVQD in the germline V gene (reference sequence). The CDR3 consists of 15 residues. CDR3 residues: CASSDPGMGANVLTF. The CDR3 nucleotides are TGCGCCAGCAGCGATCCAGGGATGGGGGCCAACGTCCTGACTTTC.

This clonotype was detected many times. The chain combines TRBV12-5 with TRBJ2-1, with 8 bases fitting TRBD1. Germline CDR1 is LGHNT and CDR2 is FRNRAP. J gave up 0 bases and V 6 bases, and 4 bases lay outside the gene matches. This CDR3 region has 15 residues. CDR3 region: CASGLGQGSYNEQFF. CDR3 bases: TGTGCTAGTGGACTCGGACAGGGCTCCTACAATGAGCAGTTCTTC.

This clonotype was observed many times. The V and J genes are TRBV5-1 and TRBJ2-1, with D possibly being TRBD1 (5 bases). Germline CDR1 and CDR2: SGHRS and YFSETQ. Trimming shortened V by 3 bases and J by 5 bases, and 12 bases separated the two germline ends. The CDR3 consists of 14 residues. CDR3 DNA sequence: TGCGCCAGCAGCTCACAGGTCCTGGACAATGAGCAGTTCTTC. This encodes CASSSQVLDNEQFF.

This clonotype was detected many times. The chain combines TRBV2 with TRBJ2-1; no firm D call. The CDR3 extends over 15 amino acids. Germline V lookup: CDR1 SNHLY, CDR2 FYNNEI. Trimming stripped 2 bases from V and 0 bases from J, with 8 bases between. The CDR3 protein is CASSEIVSSYNEQFF. CDR3 in DNA: TGTGCCAGCAGTGAAATAGTAAGCTCCTACAATGAGCAGTTCTTC.

This clonotype was recorded a few times. The V call is TRBV10-3, the J call TRBJ2-4; 9 bases align to TRBD1. The CDR3 is 14 amino acids. The ends lost 6 bases at V and 6 bases at J; junction bases unmatched: 6. The germline gives CDR1 ENHRY, CDR2 SYGVKD. The CDR3 region is CAIRDGTGLNIQYF. The CDR3 region has the DNA TGTGCCATCAGAGACGGGACAGGGTTAAACATTCAGTACTTC.

This clonotype was counted only a few times. This rearrangement joins TRBV18 to TRBJ2-3, with D unresolved. Germline lookup yields CDR1 KGHSH and CDR2 LQKENI. Deletions cut 3 bases from V and 2 bases from J, with 12 bases between. This CDR3 spans 15 amino acids. The CDR3 protein is CASSPYGRLTDTQYF. The CDR3 DNA reads TGTGCCAGCTCACCGTACGGGCGGCTCACAGATACGCAGTATTTT.

The genes are TRBV3-1 and TRBJ2-1; 10 bases line up with TRBD2. The V gene's germline CDR1 is LGHDT and CDR2 YNNKEL (reference sequence). This CDR3 region has 16 residues. V shed 0 bases and J 3 bases; nucleotides not matched to a gene: 2. CDR3 nucleotides: TGTGCCAGCAGCCAAGATACTAGCGGGGTCTACAATGAGCAGTTCTTC. Amino acids: CASSQDTSGVYNEQFF.

Only a few counts were recorded for this clonotype. The V call is TRBV5-4, the J call TRBJ2-5; D may be TRBD1 or TRBD2 (6 bases each). The CDR3 is 17 residues long. The germline V gene encodes CDR1 SGHNT and CDR2 YYREEE (reference sequence). The V end lost 0 bases, the J end lost 4 bases, and 19 bases lay between the germline ends. This CDR3 is CASSLGGGNVARETQYF. CDR3 nucleotides: TGTGCCAGCAGCTTGGGAGGGGGGAATGTTGCAAGAGAGACCCAGTACTTC.

This clonotype was counted ten times or more. This sequence joins TRBV20-1 and TRBJ2-1; TRBD2 matches 8 bases. The CDR3 spans 12 residues. Germline V gene lookup returns CDR1 DFQATT and CDR2 SNEGSKA (reference sequence). With V trimmed by 3 bases and J by 5 bases, 0 bases remained unmatched. CDR3 protein: CSASGRDNEQFF. In DNA form, the CDR3 reads TGCAGTGCTAGCGGGAGGGACAATGAGCAGTTCTTC.